This T cell receptor (beta chain) originates from a study of chemoradiotherapy in HPV16-positive cancers. V gave up 6 bases and J gave up 1 base; unmatched junction bases: 4. This CDR3 has 14 residues. The germline V gene encodes CDR1 MNHEY and CDR2 SVGAGI. Libraries were prepared by immunoSEQ multiplex PCR; TCRdb keeps only in-frame clonotypes and omits some of them. The sample yields roughly 32,000 clones, 89% seen once. The clonotype originates from a human donor with HPV-associated anogenital cancer. V and J are TRBV6-5 and TRBJ1-1, with 8 positions matching TRBD1. This material consisted of blood, taken from a patient who underwent chemoradiotherapy. The CDR3 sequence: CASRVGQANTEAFF. CDR3 sequence (DNA): TGTGCCAGCAGGGTGGGACAGGCGAACACTGAAGCTTTCTTT.